This T cell receptor beta chain was obtained from a study of T cell repertoires in cytomegalovirus infection. Study background: Matching HLA type and CMV infection were both indicated by public TCR beta signatures. Whole-study results and caveats: Dominant in the ex vivo response were TCR beta clonotypes restricted by HLA-C and specific for CMV.

A remark on this clonotype: Its target is unknown.

Germline CDR1 LNHDA, CDR2 SQIVND (reference sequence). This CDR3 has 12 amino acids. TCRdb processed the reads anew with MiXCR; each CDR3 protein has one entry. The sample contains approximately 600,000 distinct CDR3 sequences, around 40% of which appear only once. J is TRBJ1-1 and V is TRBV19; D is perhaps TRBD1 (5 bases). The sequencing here drew on cultured PBMCs, taken from culture after CMV antigen stimulation. This clonotype was sampled from a human donor in good health (CMV status not recorded). Some clones in this sample may be carry-over from other donors' samples. The chain's CDR3 is CATNQGNTEAFF. The CDR3 DNA reads as TGTGCTACCAATCAGGGGAACACTGAAGCTTTCTTT.